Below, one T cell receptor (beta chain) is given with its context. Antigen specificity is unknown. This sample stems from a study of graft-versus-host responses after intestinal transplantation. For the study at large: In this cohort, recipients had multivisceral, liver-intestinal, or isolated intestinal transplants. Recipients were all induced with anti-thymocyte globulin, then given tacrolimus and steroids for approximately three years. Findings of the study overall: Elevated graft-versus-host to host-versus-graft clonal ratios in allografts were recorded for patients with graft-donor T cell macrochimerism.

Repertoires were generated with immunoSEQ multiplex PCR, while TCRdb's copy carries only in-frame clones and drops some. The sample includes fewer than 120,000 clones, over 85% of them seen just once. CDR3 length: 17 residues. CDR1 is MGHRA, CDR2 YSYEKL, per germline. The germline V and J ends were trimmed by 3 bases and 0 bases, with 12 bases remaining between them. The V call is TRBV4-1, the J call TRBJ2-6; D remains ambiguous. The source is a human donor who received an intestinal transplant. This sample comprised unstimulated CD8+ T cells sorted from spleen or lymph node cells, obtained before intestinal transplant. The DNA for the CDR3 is TGCGCCAGCAGCCAGCAGGATATCAGCTCTGGGGCCAACGTCCTGACTTTC. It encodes CASSQQDISSGANVLTF.